This passage covers 27 T cell receptor beta chains from one sample sequenced in a study of cytomegalovirus exposure and HLA in healthy donors. PCR amplification relied on 60 Vbeta primers (plus 13 Jbeta primers). The protocol was immunoSEQ multiplex PCR, while the TCRdb copy is restricted to in-frame clones and leaves out a portion. Here the sample spans about 300,000 clones, roughly 90% being singletons. Specimen: PBMCs. These receptors all stem from a man aged 40-50 years in good health and CMV-seropositive.

This clone has just one count. The chain has TRBV7-6 and TRBJ2-3; D is unresolved. The ends were cut back, 1 base at V and 0 bases at J, with 14 bases in the middle. Germline V gene lookup returns CDR1 SGHVS and CDR2 FNYEAQ. This CDR3 is 17 amino acids long. The CDR3 DNA reads TGTGCCAGCAGCTTAGTTTGGGCAGGCCTAAGCACAGATACGCAGTATTTT. Translation: CASSLVWAGLSTDTQYF.

The CDR3 nucleotides read TGTGCCAGCAGTTTAACCTTAGGACTAGCGGCGAACACCGGGGAGCTGTTTTTT. Protein: CASSLTLGLAANTGELFF. The chain carries TRBV28 and TRBJ2-2, with 10 bases identical to TRBD2. The CDR3 runs 18 residues. Per the germline V gene, CDR1 is MDHEN and CDR2 is SYDVKM. V lost 2 bases and J lost 0; bases outside the gene matches: 6.

The chain employs TRBV15 and TRBJ2-3, with D perhaps matching TRBD2 (6 bases). Germline CDR1 reads LNHNV; CDR2 reads YYDKDF (reference sequence). V dropped 3 bases and J dropped 2 bases, with 12 bases sitting between them. The CDR3 sequence is 15 residues long. The chain's CDR3 is CATSSLATLTDTQYF. CDR3 DNA: TGTGCCACCAGCAGTCTAGCGACCCTCACAGATACGCAGTATTTT. Drawing the rest from reference TRBV15 and TRBJ2-3, the complete variable domain is DAMVIQNPRYQVTQFGKPVTLSCSQTLNHNVMYWYQQKSSQAPKLLFHYYDKDFNNEADTPDNFQSRRPNTSFCFLDIRSPGLGDTAMYLCATSSLATLTDTQYFGPGTRLTVL.

A remark on this clone: At the DNA level, this CDR3 is encoded by other sequences in the same sample as well. This chain's CDR3 is CASSVSSGSYEQYF. The CDR3 DNA is TGTGCCAGCAGCGTATCGAGCGGGAGTTACGAGCAGTACTTC. The J gene is TRBJ2-7, the V gene TRBV9; 8 bases are shared with TRBD2. This CDR3 spans 14 amino acids. The V segment lost 1 base and the J segment 4 bases; nucleotides outside the gene matches: 4. From germline, CDR1 is SGDLS and CDR2 YYNGEE.

The chain employs TRBV21-1 and TRBJ1-4. TRBV21-1 is a pseudogene locus. The CDR3 totals 12 residues. In DNA, the CDR3 is TGTGCCAGGGCGACTGCGAAGGAAAAACTGTTTTTT. It is translated as CARATAKEKLFF.

This chain joins TRBV27 and TRBJ2-7; a possible D gene is TRBD2 (6 bases). This CDR3 comprises 14 residues. Trimming stripped 5 bases from V and 4 bases from J, with 15 bases between. Looked up from germline, CDR1 is MNHEY and CDR2 is SMNVEV (reference sequence). In DNA, the CDR3 is TGTGCCAGCAGTGGGGGGAGACCTCCTTACGAGCAGTACTTC. This codes for CASSGGRPPYEQYF.

The CDR3 DNA reads TGTGCCAGCAGTACGGGACAGGGGGTTCCTGAAGCTTTCTTT. Protein sequence: CASSTGQGVPEAFF. The gene calls are TRBV27 and TRBJ1-1; TRBD1 agrees at 11 bases. The CDR3 totals 14 residues. V lost 5 bases to trimming and J lost 6 bases; unmatched junction nucleotides: 5. Germline V gene lookup returns CDR1 MNHEY and CDR2 SMNVEV (reference sequence).

This chain connects TRBV30 to TRBJ1-2, with 8 bases that match TRBD1. The CDR3 consists of 13 residues. Germline values: CDR1 GTSNPN, CDR2 SVGIG (reference sequence). The J segment lost 8 bases and the V segment lost 3 bases, leaving 8 bases of the junction unmatched. CDR3: CAWSGQGVDGYTF. The CDR3 DNA reads TGTGCCTGGAGCGGACAGGGTGTAGACGGCTACACCTTC.

The J gene is TRBJ1-2, the V gene TRBV5-4; TRBD1 is a possible D gene (6 bases). CDR1 is SGHNT, CDR2 YYREEE, per germline (reference sequence). The CDR3 runs 14 residues. V was pared by 0 bases and J by 8 bases, with 14 bases between. The chain's CDR3 is CASSLVVGGEGYTF. Here the CDR3 DNA reads TGTGCCAGCAGCTTGGTGGTAGGGGGAGAGGGCTACACCTTC.

The chain has TRBV5-6 and TRBJ1-4; possibly TRBD1 for D (6 bases). CDR1 and CDR2 (germline): SGHDT, YYEEEE. V shed 4 bases and J shed 6 bases, with 13 bases lying between them. CDR3 length equals 14 residues. The CDR3 DNA follows: TGTGCCAGCAGCGCCACAGGGCCCTATGAAAAACTGTTTTTT. Encoded protein: CASSATGPYEKLFF. The full variable domain, its missing parts supplied by reference TRBV5-6 and TRBJ1-4, is DAGVTQSPTHLIKTRGQQVTLRCSPKSGHDTVSWYQQALGQGPQFIFQYYEEEERQRGNFPDRFSGHQFPNYSSELNVNALLLGDSALYLCASSATGPYEKLFFGSGTQLSVL.

The V call is TRBV18, the J call TRBJ2-5; TRBD2 matches at 14 bases. TRBJ2-7 matches the DNA end more closely, so the J call is doubtful. CDR1 is KGHSH, CDR2 LQKENI, per germline. This CDR3 spans 16 amino acids. The DNA of the CDR3 is TGTGCCAGCTCGGGGACTAGCGGGAGTATGCCCTACGAGCAGTACTTC. Its protein is CASSGTSGSMPYEQYF.

The rearrangement links TRBV5-1 to TRBJ1-1; TRBD1 aligns across 7 bases. Germline CDR1 reads SGHRS; CDR2 reads YFSETQ. V shed 0 bases, J shed 0 bases, and the junction held 5 bases outside the gene matches. The CDR3 length is 16 residues. Written as DNA, the CDR3 is TGCGCCAGCAGCTTGGCGGGACAGATAATGAACACTGAAGCTTTCTTT. It yields the protein CASSLAGQIMNTEAFF.

V is TRBV7-2 and J is TRBJ2-5; no reliable D call. Trimming removed 0 bases at V and 2 bases at J, with 7 bases between. The germline CDR1 and CDR2 sequences are SGHTA and FQGNSA. There are 14 residues in the CDR3. The CDR3, as DNA: TGTGCCAGCAGCTTAGCATCCGGGCAAGAGACCCAGTACTTC. Translation gives CASSLASGQETQYF. Together with reference TRBV7-2 and TRBJ2-5, the CDR3 gives the full variable domain: GAGVSQSPSNKVTEKGKDVELRCDPISGHTALYWYRQSLGQGLEFLIYFQGNSAPDKSGLPSDRFSAERTGGSVSTLTIQRTQQEDSAVYLCASSLASGQETQYFGPGTRLLVL.

The rearrangement joins TRBV4-2 to TRBJ2-1, with a possible D match to TRBD2 (5 bases). V was cut by 1 base and J by 1 base, with 11 bases left in between. This CDR3 contains 16 residues. Looked up from germline, CDR1 is LGHNA and CDR2 is YNFKEQ. The CDR3 nucleotides read TGTGCCAGCAGCCAAGTAAAGGACTGGTCCTACAATGAGCAGTTCTTC. Amino acid sequence: CASSQVKDWSYNEQFF.

The chain uses TRBV6-5 and TRBJ1-3; 10 bases line up with TRBD1. Germline V CDR1 and CDR2: MNHEY, SVGAGI. V lost 6 bases and J lost 2; bases outside the gene matches: 4. The CDR3 is 15 amino acids. The CDR3 spells CASSWDRGTGNTIYF. As DNA, the CDR3 is TGTGCCAGCAGCTGGGACAGGGGAACTGGAAACACCATATATTTT.

The rearrangement joins TRBV6-6 to TRBJ2-7, with 8 bases lining up with TRBD1. The CDR3 loop spans 14 amino acids. Trimming at V came to 7 bases and at J to 4 bases, leaving 9 bases not matched to a gene. Germline V CDR1 and CDR2: MNHNY, SVGAGI (reference sequence). The CDR3 reads CASMPRTGRYEQYF. The CDR3 bases are TGTGCCAGCATGCCAAGGACAGGGAGATACGAGCAGTACTTC.

The chain is built from TRBV28 and TRBJ1-1; the D gene is possibly TRBD1 (5 bases). Germline V CDR1 and CDR2: MDHEN, SYDVKM. Trimming pared 8 bases from V and 5 bases from J, leaving 21 bases between. The CDR3 has 15 residues. The CDR3 reads CASGLSGPRWTEAFF. CDR3 DNA sequence: TGTGCCAGCGGGTTGTCAGGGCCGAGATGGACTGAAGCTTTCTTT. The full variable domain, rest sourced from reference TRBV28 and TRBJ1-1, is DVKVTQSSRYLVKRTGEKVFLECVQDMDHENMFWYRQDPGLGLRLIYFSYDVKMKEKGDIPEGYSVSREKKERFSLILESASTNQTSMYLCASGLSGPRWTEAFFGQGTRLTVV.

The V call is TRBV2, the J call TRBJ1-6, with D uncertain. The CDR3 totals 15 residues. CDR1 is SNHLY and CDR2 is FYNNEI in the germline V gene. V lost 6 bases to trimming and J lost 7 bases, with 16 bases between them. CDR3 sequence reads: CASRLRGDANSPLHF. Written as DNA, the CDR3 is TGTGCCAGCAGACTACGAGGAGACGCGAATTCACCCCTCCACTTT.

In DNA, the CDR3 is TGTGCCAGCAGCGCGCAGGGGCTCGGCACTGAAGCTTTCTTT. As protein: CASSAQGLGTEAFF. This chain uses TRBV9 with TRBJ1-1; perhaps TRBD1 as D (6 bases). Germline-derived CDR1 and CDR2 are SGDLS and YYNGEE. This CDR3 is built from 14 residues. V was trimmed by 3 bases and J by 4 bases, leaving 13 bases between them.

This clone came up once. This chain joins TRBV5-4 and TRBJ2-3; D ambiguous. Germline loops: CDR1 SGHNT, CDR2 YYREEE (reference sequence). This CDR3 region has 16 residues. With 0 bases removed from V and 2 bases from J, the gap between germline ends came to 13 bases. As DNA, the CDR3 is TGTGCCAGCAGCTTGGGCGGCTCCCACCTCACAGATACGCAGTATTTT. This encodes CASSLGGSHLTDTQYF.

This clone was observed a single time. The CDR3 region has the DNA TGTGCTAGTGGGCGGGACAGGGGGCTCTATGGCTACACCTTC. This translates into CASGRDRGLYGYTF. J is TRBJ1-2 and V is TRBV12-5; 12 nucleotides align to TRBD1. Germline CDR1 and CDR2: LGHNT and FRNRAP. With 6 bases clipped from V and 4 bases from J, the junction kept 3 bases outside the gene matches. The CDR3 contains 14 residues.

The rearrangement joins TRBV5-8 to TRBJ2-7; no clear D gene. Germline loops: CDR1 SGHTS, CDR2 YDEGEE. V was cut by 4 bases and J by 6 bases, with 14 bases left in between. The CDR3 covers 13 residues. The CDR3 loop is CASSRAKKSEQYF. The CDR3, as DNA: TGTGCCAGCAGCCGCGCGAAAAAGTCCGAGCAGTACTTC.

V gene TRBV5-1 combines with J gene TRBJ1-3, with TRBD1 identical over 10 bases. The V segment lost 4 bases and the J segment 3 bases; nucleotides outside the gene matches: 7. Germline lookup yields CDR1 SGHRS and CDR2 YFSETQ. The CDR3 has 16 residues. The CDR3 DNA reads as TGCGCCAGCAGCCACGGACAGGGGGAAATTGGAAACACCATATATTTT. Amino acid sequence: CASSHGQGEIGNTIYF.

This CDR3 is CASSPRDTPGLASISREQYF. The DNA of the CDR3 is TGTGCCAGCAGTCCCCGGGACACCCCCGGTTTGGCTTCGATCTCAAGGGAGCAGTACTTC. The gene calls are TRBV27 and TRBJ2-7, with D maybe TRBD1 (6 bases). The ends were cut back, 5 bases at V and 7 bases at J, with 36 bases in the middle. CDR1 is MNHEY, CDR2 SMNVEV, per germline (reference sequence). The CDR3 loop spans 20 amino acids.

The chain is built from TRBV5-4 and TRBJ2-5; TRBD1 is a possible D gene (6 bases). The DNA end favors TRBJ2-7, so the J call may be wrong. The CDR3 is 14 amino acids. CDR1 and CDR2 from the germline V gene are SGHNT and YYREEE (reference sequence). The CDR3 DNA reads TGTGCCAGCAGCCTCATAGGGATAGGGGGCGAGCAGTACTTC. Translation: CASSLIGIGGEQYF.

The chain is built from TRBV7-2 and TRBJ1-5; 8 nucleotides align to TRBD1. The CDR3 covers 15 residues. V lost 4 bases, J lost 4 bases, and 6 bases stayed unmatched. The germline gives CDR1 SGHTA, CDR2 FQGNSA. The CDR3 DNA reads as TGTGCCAGCAGCTCTGAGACAGGGGATAATCAGCCCCAGCATTTT. This encodes CASSSETGDNQPQHF.

The chain recombines TRBV7-6 with TRBJ1-1; 8 nucleotides align to TRBD1. Germline V lookup: CDR1 SGHVS, CDR2 FNYEAQ. The CDR3 has 14 amino acids. The V gene end was trimmed by 1 base and the J gene end by 4 bases; junction bases not matched to a gene: 2. The CDR3 loop is CASSLEQGATEAFF. The CDR3 DNA sequence: TGTGCCAGCAGCTTAGAGCAGGGGGCCACTGAAGCTTTCTTT. Filled out from reference TRBV7-6 and TRBJ1-1, the complete variable domain reads GAGVSQSPRYKVTKRGQDVALRCDPISGHVSLYWYRQALGQGPEFLTYFNYEAQQDKSGLPNDRFSAERPEGSISTLTIQRTEQRDSAMYRCASSLEQGATEAFFGQGTRLTVV.